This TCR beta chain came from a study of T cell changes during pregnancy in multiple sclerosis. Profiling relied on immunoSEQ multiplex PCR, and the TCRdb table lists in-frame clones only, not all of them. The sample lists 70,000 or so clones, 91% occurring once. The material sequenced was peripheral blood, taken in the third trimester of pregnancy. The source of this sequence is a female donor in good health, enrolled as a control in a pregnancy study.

The CDR3 here is CASSLTGGINTEAFF. The CDR3 bases are TGTGCCAGCAGCTTAACAGGGGGTATTAACACTGAAGCTTTCTTT. V is TRBV7-9 and J is TRBJ1-1; 8 bases agree with TRBD1. The junction had 4 bases not matched to a gene; V was cut back by 2 bases and J by 2 bases. From germline, CDR1 is SEHNR and CDR2 FQNEAQ (reference sequence). There are 15 residues in the CDR3.